The entry that follows covers one T cell receptor beta chain sequence. The sample holds other DNA sequences that translate to the same CDR3. The germline V gene has CDR1 KGHSH and CDR2 LQKENI. CDR3 length equals 15 residues. With 3 bases removed from V and 5 bases from J, the gap between germline ends came to 16 bases. Participants had their cohort set by participant-reported clinical history. Source study methods: Nucleated cell counts were estimated from reference gene primer amplification. Only in-frame clones appear in the TCRdb table, and some are missing; sequencing was by immunoSEQ multiplex PCR. The V and J calls and clone size were taken over from that table, and D and trimming were inferred from the DNA. The top ten hold 8.5% to 9.5% of the sample, which has under 250,000 clones, approximately 85% seen once. The data belong to a study of blood T cell repertoires in COVID-19. Study summary: COVID-19 samples from acute and convalescent phases originated in the United States, Italy and Spain.

This chain links TRBV18 with TRBJ1-2; D remains unclear. The sequence was obtained from a woman in her fifties or sixties with acute COVID-19. The sequencing input was PBMCs or T cells enriched from blood (not recorded which). The CDR3 sequence: CASSPPGLPNYGYTF. The CDR3 region has the DNA TGTGCCAGCTCACCGCCCGGACTTCCGAATTATGGCTACACCTTC.